This entry is about one TCR beta chain. Assay used: immunoSEQ multiplex PCR; TCRdb lists only in-frame clones, some missing. The sample yields around 370,000 clones, 70% to 90% seen once. This record belongs to a study of Ad26.COV2.S vaccination and SARS-CoV-2 variants. Treatment meaning: 19 received Ad26.COV2.S at low or high dose, single or two shots; 5 received placebo; per-sample allocation not given. Specimens were obtained on day 63 following the first vaccine or placebo injection. This CDR3 has 14 amino acids. Germline V gives CDR1 SGHNT, CDR2 YYREEE (reference sequence). J lost 1 base, V lost 7 bases, and 5 bases had no gene match.

The sequence was collected from a person aged 18-65 years who received the Ad26.COV2.S COVID-19 vaccine or a placebo. J is TRBJ2-7 and V is TRBV5-4; 10 positions agree with TRBD1. This sample comprised peripheral blood, obtained in a trial of Ad26.COV2.S vaccine versus placebo. This CDR3 is CASLRDRGSYEQYF. CDR3 in DNA: TGTGCCAGCCTCCGGGACAGGGGTTCCTACGAGCAGTACTTC.